Below, 14 T cell receptor beta chains from the same sample are listed, as sequenced in a study of T cell repertoires in cytomegalovirus infection. From the reads, TCRdb called clonotypes with MiXCR, one entry per CDR3 protein. The data show some 100,000 distinct CDR3 sequences, with more than 20% seen just once and around 42% held by the top ten. The source material was CD8+ T cells from PBMCs. The receptors shown here come from a human donor in good health (CMV status not recorded). Some clones in this sample may be carry-over from other donors' samples.

There are a few counts of this clonotype. The chain recombines TRBV11-2 with TRBJ2-5; D is unclear. Trimming stripped 0 bases from V and 5 bases from J, with 16 bases between. Germline CDR1 and CDR2: SGHAT and FQNNGV. The CDR3 totals 16 residues. CDR3 DNA: TGTGCCAGCAGCTTAGACGGTGGCACCCCGCTGGAGACCCAGTACTTC. It translates to CASSLDGGTPLETQYF. Variable domain in full (rest from reference TRBV11-2 and TRBJ2-5): EAGVAQSPRYKIIEKRQSVAFWCNPISGHATLYWYQQILGQGPKLLIQFQNNGVVDDSQLPKDRFSAERLKGVDSTLKIQPAKLEDSAVYLCASSLDGGTPLETQYFGPGTRLLVL.

The chain links TRBV28 to TRBJ1-3; a possible D gene is TRBD1 (6 bases). Germline assignment: CDR1 MDHEN and CDR2 SYDVKM. Between the trimmed V and J ends, which lost 2 bases and 11 bases, there was a span of 7 bases. The CDR3 is made up of 11 amino acids. CDR3 sequence reads: CASSLRGPIYF. The DNA for the CDR3 is TGTGCCAGCAGTTTACGGGGGCCCATATATTTT.

This clonotype has more than one count but fewer than ten. This chain uses TRBV7-2 with TRBJ1-1; tentatively, D is TRBD1 (6 bases). This CDR3 contains 14 residues. CDR1 is SGHTA, CDR2 FQGNSA, per germline. The ends were cut back, 8 bases at V and 4 bases at J, with 17 bases in the middle. This CDR3 reads CASGGGFKFTEAFF. For the CDR3, the DNA is TGTGCCAGCGGCGGGGGCTTCAAGTTCACTGAAGCTTTCTTT.

At least ten counts were recorded for this clonotype. V usage is TRBV7-2 and J usage is TRBJ2-3; D possibly corresponds to TRBD1 (5 bases). Germline V gene data show CDR1 as SGHTA and CDR2 as FQGNSA. The CDR3 consists of 15 residues. Deletions cut 5 bases from V and 6 bases from J, with 18 bases between. CDR3 DNA sequence: TGTGCCAGCAGCGGAACAGGTTCCGCGCCGGATACGCAGTATTTT. Translating it yields CASSGTGSAPDTQYF.

This clonotype was counted at least ten times. The chain joins TRBV4-3 to TRBJ2-2; D call uncertain. The CDR3 is 15 amino acids. CDR1 LGHNA and CDR2 YSLEER come from the germline V gene. The ends were cut back, 7 bases at V and 4 bases at J, with 16 bases in the middle. CDR3 coding DNA: TGCGCCAGCATGCAGTCCCACCTGGGCACCGGGGAGCTGTTTTTT. Amino acids: CASMQSHLGTGELFF.

In its sample, this clonotype was seen many times. V is TRBV19 and J is TRBJ2-3, with D possibly TRBD2 on 5 matching bases. V gave up 3 bases and J gave up 4 bases, with 20 bases separating them. The germline V gene encodes CDR1 LNHDA and CDR2 SQIVND (reference sequence). There are 17 residues in the CDR3. The CDR3 loop is CASSITDAGHAADTQYF. CDR3 in DNA: TGTGCCAGTAGTATCACCGACGCGGGCCACGCGGCAGATACGCAGTATTTT.

In its sample, this clonotype was seen a few times. The gene calls are TRBV27 and TRBJ2-1, with 10 bases that match TRBD2. CDR1 is MNHEY and CDR2 is SMNVEV in the germline V gene (reference sequence). Trimming removed 5 bases from V and 7 bases from J; junction bases left unmatched: 5. CDR3 length: 14 amino acids. In DNA, the CDR3 is TGTGCCAGCAGTGAGAGCGGGAGGGCTAATGAGCAGTTCTTC. Translation: CASSESGRANEQFF.

This sequence joins TRBV25-1 and TRBJ1-2, with 11 bases that match TRBD1. With 7 bases clipped from V and 4 bases from J, the junction kept 5 bases outside the gene matches. Germline V gene data show CDR1 as MGHDK and CDR2 as SYGVNS. This CDR3 is built from 14 residues. CDR3 sequence (DNA): TGTGCCAGCACCGGACAGGGGGCCGGCTATGGCTACACCTTC. Translating gives CASTGQGAGYGYTF.

This clonotype turned up a few times. The J gene is TRBJ2-2, the V gene TRBV4-3; 10 bases are shared with TRBD1. The CDR3 spans 17 residues. Germline values: CDR1 LGHNA, CDR2 YSLEER. The V gene end was trimmed by 1 base and the J gene end by 4 bases; junction bases not matched to a gene: 6. The CDR3, as DNA: TGCGCCAGCAGCCAAGGCGGGACAGGGGCGGGCACCGGGGAGCTGTTTTTT. Protein: CASSQGGTGAGTGELFF.

The chain joins TRBV29-1 to TRBJ2-1; D may be TRBD2 (6 bases). Germline V CDR1 and CDR2: SQVTM, ANQGSEA. V lost 7 bases and J lost 4, with 14 bases in between. The CDR3 consists of 13 residues. This chain's CDR3 is CSAVGLDYNEQFF. As DNA, the CDR3 is TGCAGCGCGGTGGGACTCGATTACAATGAGCAGTTCTTC.

The chain has TRBV7-9 and TRBJ1-1; D not certain. CDR1 and CDR2 from the germline V gene are SEHNR and FQNEAQ (reference sequence). V was cut by 5 bases and J by 8 bases, with 18 bases left in between. The CDR3 has 14 residues. The CDR3 sequence is CASSLGPAREEAFF. The DNA for the CDR3 is TGTGCCAGCAGCCTAGGGCCGGCCCGGGAAGAAGCTTTCTTT.

This clonotype was seen once. This chain joins TRBV6-5 and TRBJ2-7, with 13 nucleotides matching TRBD2. The CDR3 has 17 residues. V trimming: 4 bases; J trimming: 2 bases; junction bases outside the gene matches: 8. Germline CDR1 reads MNHEY; CDR2 reads SVGAGI. The CDR3 region is CASSSAGLAGDPYEQYF. Here the CDR3 DNA reads TGTGCCAGCAGTTCCGCAGGACTAGCGGGGGACCCCTACGAGCAGTACTTC.

This clonotype was counted only a few times. J is TRBJ2-7 and V is TRBV11-2; D perhaps matches TRBD1 (6 bases). Germline lookup yields CDR1 SGHAT and CDR2 FQNNGV. The ends were cut back, 7 bases at V and 3 bases at J, with 13 bases in the middle. The CDR3 covers 13 residues. The CDR3 DNA reads TGTGCCAGCACCCCACGGACAGTCTACGAGCAGTACTTC. Encoded protein: CASTPRTVYEQYF.

This clonotype was picked up a small number of times. The rearrangement joins TRBV28 to TRBJ2-1; unclear D gene. CDR1 is MDHEN and CDR2 is SYDVKM in the germline V gene. V lost 1 base, J lost 9 bases, and 16 bases lay in between. This CDR3 contains 15 residues. The CDR3 coding sequence is TGTGCCAGCAGTTTATCCTCATCCTGGGTTCCTGAGCAGTTCTTC. This encodes CASSLSSSWVPEQFF.